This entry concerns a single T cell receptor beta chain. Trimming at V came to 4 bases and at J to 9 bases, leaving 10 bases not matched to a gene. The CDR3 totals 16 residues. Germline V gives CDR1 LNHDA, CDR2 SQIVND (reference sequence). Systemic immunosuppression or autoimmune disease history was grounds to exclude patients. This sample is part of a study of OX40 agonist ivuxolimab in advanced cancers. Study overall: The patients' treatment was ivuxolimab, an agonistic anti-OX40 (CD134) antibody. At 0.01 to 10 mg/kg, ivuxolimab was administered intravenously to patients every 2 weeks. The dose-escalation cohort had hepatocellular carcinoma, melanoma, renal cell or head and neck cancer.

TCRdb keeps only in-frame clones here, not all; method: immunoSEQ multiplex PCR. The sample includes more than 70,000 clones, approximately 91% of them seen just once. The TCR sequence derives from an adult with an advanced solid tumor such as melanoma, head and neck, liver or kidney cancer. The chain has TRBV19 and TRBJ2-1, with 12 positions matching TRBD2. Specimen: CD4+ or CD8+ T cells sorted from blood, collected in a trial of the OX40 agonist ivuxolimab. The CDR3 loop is CASSSWLAGGQAEQFF. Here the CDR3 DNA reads TGTGCCAGTAGTAGTTGGCTAGCGGGAGGGCAGGCTGAGCAGTTCTTC.